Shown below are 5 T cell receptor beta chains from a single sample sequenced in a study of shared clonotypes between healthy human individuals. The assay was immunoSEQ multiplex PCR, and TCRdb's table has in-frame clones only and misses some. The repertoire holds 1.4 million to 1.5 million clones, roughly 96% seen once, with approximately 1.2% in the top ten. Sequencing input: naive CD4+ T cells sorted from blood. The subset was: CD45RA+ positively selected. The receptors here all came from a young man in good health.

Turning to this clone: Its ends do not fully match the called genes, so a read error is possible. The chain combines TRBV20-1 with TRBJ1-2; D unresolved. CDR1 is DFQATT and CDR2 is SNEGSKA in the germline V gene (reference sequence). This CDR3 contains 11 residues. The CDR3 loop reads CSARGRPHLAF. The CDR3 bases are TGCAGTGCTAGAGGGCGTCCGCACTTGGCCTTC.

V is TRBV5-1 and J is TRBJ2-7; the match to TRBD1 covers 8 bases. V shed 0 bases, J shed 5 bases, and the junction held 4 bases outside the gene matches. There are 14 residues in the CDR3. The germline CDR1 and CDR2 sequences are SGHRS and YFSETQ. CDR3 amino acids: CASSLVTGGHEQYF. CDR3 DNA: TGCGCCAGCAGCTTGGTTACAGGGGGTCACGAGCAGTACTTC.

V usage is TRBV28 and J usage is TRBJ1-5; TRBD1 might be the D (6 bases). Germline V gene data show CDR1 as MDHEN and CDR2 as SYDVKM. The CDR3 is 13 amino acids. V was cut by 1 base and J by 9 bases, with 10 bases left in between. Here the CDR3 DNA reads TGTGCCAGCAGTTTATTGGGGGCAATGCCCCAGCATTTT. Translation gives CASSLLGAMPQHF.

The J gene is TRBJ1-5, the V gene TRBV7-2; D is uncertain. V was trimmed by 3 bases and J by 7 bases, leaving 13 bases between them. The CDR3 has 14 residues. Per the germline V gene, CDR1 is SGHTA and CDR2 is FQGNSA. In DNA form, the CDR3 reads TGTGCCAGCAGCTTCCTTGGGTTCAACCAGCCCCAGCATTTT. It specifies CASSFLGFNQPQHF. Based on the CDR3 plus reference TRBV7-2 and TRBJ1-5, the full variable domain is GAGVSQSPSNKVTEKGKDVELRCDPISGHTALYWYRQSLGQGLEFLIYFQGNSAPDKSGLPSDRFSAERTGGSVSTLTIQRTQQEDSAVYLCASSFLGFNQPQHFGDGTRLSIL.

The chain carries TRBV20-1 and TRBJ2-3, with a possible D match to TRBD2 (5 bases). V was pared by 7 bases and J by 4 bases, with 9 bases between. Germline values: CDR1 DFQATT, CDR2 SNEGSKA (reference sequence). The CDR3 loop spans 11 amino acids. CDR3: CSEGRADTQYF. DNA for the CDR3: TGCAGTGAAGGGCGGGCAGATACGCAGTATTTT.